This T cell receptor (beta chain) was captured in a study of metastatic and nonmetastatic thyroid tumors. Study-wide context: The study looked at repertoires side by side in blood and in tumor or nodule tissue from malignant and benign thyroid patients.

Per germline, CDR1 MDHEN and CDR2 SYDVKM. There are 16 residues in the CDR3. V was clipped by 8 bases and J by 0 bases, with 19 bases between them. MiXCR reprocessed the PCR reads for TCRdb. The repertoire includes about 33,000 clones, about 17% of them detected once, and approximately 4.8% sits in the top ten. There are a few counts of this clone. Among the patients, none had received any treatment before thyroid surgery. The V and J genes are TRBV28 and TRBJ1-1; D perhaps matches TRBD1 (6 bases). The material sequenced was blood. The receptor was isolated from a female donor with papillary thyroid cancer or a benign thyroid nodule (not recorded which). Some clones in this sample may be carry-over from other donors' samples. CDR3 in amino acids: CASFGGGLGLNTEAFF. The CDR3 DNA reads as TGTGCCAGCTTTGGCGGGGGGCTGGGGTTGAACACTGAAGCTTTCTTT. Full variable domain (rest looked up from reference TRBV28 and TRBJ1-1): DVKVTQSSRYLVKRTGEKVFLECVQDMDHENMFWYRQDPGLGLRLIYFSYDVKMKEKGDIPEGYSVSREKKERFSLILESASTNQTSMYLCASFGGGLGLNTEAFFGQGTRLTVV.